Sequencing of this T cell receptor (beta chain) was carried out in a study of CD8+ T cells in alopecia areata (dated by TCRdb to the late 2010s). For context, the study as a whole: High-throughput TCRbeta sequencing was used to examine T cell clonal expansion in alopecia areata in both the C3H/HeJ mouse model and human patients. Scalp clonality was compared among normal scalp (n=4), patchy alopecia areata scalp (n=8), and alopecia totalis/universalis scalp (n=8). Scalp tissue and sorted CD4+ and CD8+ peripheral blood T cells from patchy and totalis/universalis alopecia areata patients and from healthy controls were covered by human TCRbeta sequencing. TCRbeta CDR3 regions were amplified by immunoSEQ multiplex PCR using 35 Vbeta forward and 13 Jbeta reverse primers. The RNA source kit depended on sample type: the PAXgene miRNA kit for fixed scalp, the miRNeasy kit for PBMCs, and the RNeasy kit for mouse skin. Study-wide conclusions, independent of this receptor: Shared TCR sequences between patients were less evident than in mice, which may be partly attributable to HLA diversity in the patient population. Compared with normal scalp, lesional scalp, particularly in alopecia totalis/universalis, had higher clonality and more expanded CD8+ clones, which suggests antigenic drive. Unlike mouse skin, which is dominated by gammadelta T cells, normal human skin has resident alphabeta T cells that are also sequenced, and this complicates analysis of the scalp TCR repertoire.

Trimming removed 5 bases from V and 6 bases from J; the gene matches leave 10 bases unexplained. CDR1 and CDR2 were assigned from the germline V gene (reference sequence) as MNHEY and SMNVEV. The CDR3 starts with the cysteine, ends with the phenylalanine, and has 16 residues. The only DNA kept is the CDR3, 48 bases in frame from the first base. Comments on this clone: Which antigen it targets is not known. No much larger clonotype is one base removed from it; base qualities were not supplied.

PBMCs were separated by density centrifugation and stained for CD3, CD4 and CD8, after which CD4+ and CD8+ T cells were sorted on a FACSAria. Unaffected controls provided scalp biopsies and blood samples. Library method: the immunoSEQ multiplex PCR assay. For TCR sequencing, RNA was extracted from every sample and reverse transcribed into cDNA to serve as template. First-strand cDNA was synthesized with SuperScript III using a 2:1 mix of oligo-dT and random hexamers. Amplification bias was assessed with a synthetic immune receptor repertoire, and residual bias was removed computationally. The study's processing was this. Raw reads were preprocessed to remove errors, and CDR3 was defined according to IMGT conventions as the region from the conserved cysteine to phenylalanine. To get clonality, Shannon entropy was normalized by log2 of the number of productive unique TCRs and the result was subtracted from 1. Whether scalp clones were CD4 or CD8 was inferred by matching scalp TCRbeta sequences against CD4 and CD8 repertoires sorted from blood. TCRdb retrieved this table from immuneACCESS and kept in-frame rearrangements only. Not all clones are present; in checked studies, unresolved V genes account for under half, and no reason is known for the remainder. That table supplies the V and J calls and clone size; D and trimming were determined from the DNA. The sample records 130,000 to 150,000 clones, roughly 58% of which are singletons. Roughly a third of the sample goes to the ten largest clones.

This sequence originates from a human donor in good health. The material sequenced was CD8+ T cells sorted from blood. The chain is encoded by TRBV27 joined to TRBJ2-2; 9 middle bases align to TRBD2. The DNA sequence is TGTGCCAGCAGTCCTTTAGCGGGAGATTTGTCCGGGGAGCTGTTTTTT. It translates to CASSPLAGDLSGELFF.